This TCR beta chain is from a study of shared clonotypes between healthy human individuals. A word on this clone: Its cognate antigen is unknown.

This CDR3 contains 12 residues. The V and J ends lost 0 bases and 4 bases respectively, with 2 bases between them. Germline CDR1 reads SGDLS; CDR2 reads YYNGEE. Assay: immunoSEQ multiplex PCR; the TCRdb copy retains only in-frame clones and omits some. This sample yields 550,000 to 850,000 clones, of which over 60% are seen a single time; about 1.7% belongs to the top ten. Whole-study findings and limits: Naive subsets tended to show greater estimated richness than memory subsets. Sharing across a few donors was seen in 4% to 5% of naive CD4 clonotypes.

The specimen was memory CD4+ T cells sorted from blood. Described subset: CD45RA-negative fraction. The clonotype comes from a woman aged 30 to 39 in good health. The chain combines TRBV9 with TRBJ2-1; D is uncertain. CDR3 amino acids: CASSVGYNEQFF. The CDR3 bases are TGTGCCAGCAGCGTAGGATACAATGAGCAGTTCTTC.